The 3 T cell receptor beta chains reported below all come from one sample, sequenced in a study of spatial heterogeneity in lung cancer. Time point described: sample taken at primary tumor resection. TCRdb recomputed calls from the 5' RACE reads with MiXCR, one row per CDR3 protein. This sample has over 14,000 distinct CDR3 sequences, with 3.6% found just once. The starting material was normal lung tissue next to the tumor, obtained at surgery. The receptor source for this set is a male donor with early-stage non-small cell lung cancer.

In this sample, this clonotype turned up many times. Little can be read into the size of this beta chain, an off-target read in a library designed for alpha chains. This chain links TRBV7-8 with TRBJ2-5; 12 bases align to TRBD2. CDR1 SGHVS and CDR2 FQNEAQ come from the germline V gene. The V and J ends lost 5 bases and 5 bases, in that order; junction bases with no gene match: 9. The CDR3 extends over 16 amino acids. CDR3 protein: CASSPVVTSGSETQYF. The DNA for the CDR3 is TGTGCCAGCAGCCCAGTCGTGACTAGCGGGAGTGAGACCCAGTACTTC.

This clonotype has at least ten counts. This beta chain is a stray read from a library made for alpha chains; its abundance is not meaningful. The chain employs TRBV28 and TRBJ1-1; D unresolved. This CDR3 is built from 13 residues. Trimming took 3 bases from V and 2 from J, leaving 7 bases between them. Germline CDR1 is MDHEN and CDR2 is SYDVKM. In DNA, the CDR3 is TGTGCCAGCAGTTTGGTGGGTAACACTGAAGCTTTCTTT. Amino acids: CASSLVGNTEAFF.

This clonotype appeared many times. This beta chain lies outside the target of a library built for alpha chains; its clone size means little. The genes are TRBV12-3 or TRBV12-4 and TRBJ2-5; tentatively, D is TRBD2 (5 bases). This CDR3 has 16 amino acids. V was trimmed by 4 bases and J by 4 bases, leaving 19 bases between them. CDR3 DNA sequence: TGTGCCAGCAGTTCCGGAGTGATGAGGGCCGGAGAGACCCAGTACTTC. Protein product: CASSSGVMRAGETQYF.